This entry features one TCR beta chain sequence. Its cognate antigen is unknown. This sample is part of a study of Ad26.COV2.S vaccination and SARS-CoV-2 variants. Study conclusions and caveats: It is possible that the TCR breadth and depth analyses underestimated the total T cell responses. Spike-specific TCR breadth was greater in vaccine than placebo recipients.

The germline V gene has CDR1 SGHNT and CDR2 YENEEA. V was clipped by 0 bases and J by 5 bases, with 13 bases between them. The CDR3 consists of 15 residues. Clones were read by immunoSEQ multiplex PCR, and TCRdb kept only the in-frame ones, dropping some. This table holds around 300,000 clones, roughly 90% found once. Noted treatment: 15 to 20 received Ad26.COV2.S at low or high dose, single or two shots; about 5 received placebo; per-sample allocation not given. The samples date from day 63 after the first vaccine or placebo injection. This receptor was obtained from a person between 18 and 65 years old who received the Ad26.COV2.S COVID-19 vaccine or a placebo. This chain connects TRBV11-3 to TRBJ1-1; D might be TRBD1 (6 bases). This sample comprised peripheral blood, obtained in a trial of Ad26.COV2.S vaccine versus placebo. The CDR3 DNA follows: TGTGCCAGCAGCTTAGATTCGGGGGCGAAAACTGAAGCTTTCTTT. Amino acid sequence: CASSLDSGAKTEAFF.